These T cell receptor beta chains were read from a single sample in a study of T cells in Graves' hyperthyroidism and ophthalmopathy. Via MiXCR, TCRdb re-called the multiplex PCR reads, giving one row per CDR3 protein. Of 600,000 to 850,000 distinct CDR3 sequences in the sample, around 19% were seen once. The sequenced sample was blood. Source of these receptors: a woman aged 45-65 years with Graves' hyperthyroidism that later progressed to Graves' ophthalmopathy. Both conserved end residues are part of each CDR3. Fields, in order: V gene, clone size, J gene, D gene, CDR3 DNA, CDR3 protein. D genes are given only for firm matches. Only some rows state a clone size, as once, few, many or a class for expanded clones.

v_gene: TRBV11-2
abundance: many
j_gene: TRBJ2-7
d_gene: TRBD2
CDR3nt: TGTGCCAGCAGCCCGACTAGCGGGAGCCCCTACGAGCAGTACTTC
CDR3aa: CASSPTSGSPYEQYF

v_gene: TRBV29-1
abundance: many
j_gene: TRBJ1-1
d_gene: TRBD1
CDR3nt: TGCAGCGTCGGGACAGGGGGAAACACTGAAGCTTTCTTT
CDR3aa: CSVGTGGNTEAFF

v_gene: TRBV6-1
abundance: .
j_gene: TRBJ2-2
d_gene: .
CDR3nt: TGTGCCAGCAAAACTCCTCGGGGGAACCGCCACAGGACGAACACCGGGGAGCTGTTTTTT
CDR3aa: CASKTPRGNRHRTNTGELFF

v_gene: TRBV7-2
abundance: .
j_gene: TRBJ2-2
d_gene: TRBD1
CDR3nt: TGTGCCAGCAGCCCTGGGACAGCGAACACCGGGAAGCTGTTTTTT
CDR3aa: CASSPGTANTGKLFF

v_gene: TRBV25-1
abundance: few
j_gene: TRBJ2-5
d_gene: TRBD1
CDR3nt: TGTGCCAGCAGTGATTACGGGACAGGGGGTGAGGAGACCCAGTACTTC
CDR3aa: CASSDYGTGGEETQYF

v_gene: TRBV2
abundance: many
j_gene: TRBJ2-1
d_gene: TRBD2
CDR3nt: TGTGCCAGCAGTGAAGGAGCGGGGCTTTGGGATGAGCAGTTCTTC
CDR3aa: CASSEGAGLWDEQFF

v_gene: TRBV29-1
abundance: few
j_gene: TRBJ1-5
d_gene: .
CDR3nt: TGCAGCGTTGGGGGGGTCAATCAGCCCCAGCATTTT
CDR3aa: CSVGGVNQPQHF

v_gene: TRBV5-4
abundance: .
j_gene: TRBJ1-1
d_gene: .
CDR3nt: TGTGCCAGCAGCTTCCCTTTCACTGAAGCTTTCTTT
CDR3aa: CASSFPFTEAFF

v_gene: TRBV6-2/TRBV6-3
abundance: many
j_gene: TRBJ2-1
d_gene: .
CDR3nt: TGTGCCAGCAGCGCCACGGGGAGGCAGTTCTTC
CDR3aa: CASSATGRQFF

v_gene: TRBV10-1
abundance: .
j_gene: TRBJ2-5
d_gene: .
CDR3nt: TGCGCCAGCAGTGAGCGGACTTCTTACCAAGAGACCCAGTACTTC
CDR3aa: CASSERTSYQETQYF

v_gene: TRBV20-1
abundance: few
j_gene: TRBJ2-3
d_gene: .
CDR3nt: TGCAGTGCTACCCCCGTGACAGGCGACCCGGATACGCAGTATTTT
CDR3aa: CSATPVTGDPDTQYF

v_gene: TRBV19
abundance: few
j_gene: TRBJ1-1
d_gene: .
CDR3nt: TGTGCCAGTACCCGCCCAGACAGGCTGAACACTGAAGCTTTCTTT
CDR3aa: CASTRPDRLNTEAFF

v_gene: TRBV5-5
abundance: few
j_gene: TRBJ2-4
d_gene: TRBD1
CDR3nt: TGTGCCAGCAGCTTGGGACCCACAGGGGGCGAAGTGTTCATTCAGTACTTC
CDR3aa: CASSLGPTGGEVFIQYF

v_gene: TRBV11-2
abundance: few
j_gene: TRBJ2-1
d_gene: .
CDR3nt: TGTGCCAGCAGCCCCCCCCCTTACTACAATGAGCAGTTCTTC
CDR3aa: CASSPPPYYNEQFF

v_gene: TRBV12-3/TRBV12-4
abundance: .
j_gene: TRBJ2-5
d_gene: .
CDR3nt: TGTGCCAGCAGTCGGGACCACCAGGGAGAGACCCAGTACTTC
CDR3aa: CASSRDHQGETQYF

v_gene: TRBV6-2/TRBV6-3
abundance: .
j_gene: TRBJ1-1
d_gene: .
CDR3nt: TGTGCCAGCAGTTACCCGCAGGGGAACACTGAAGCTTTCTTT
CDR3aa: CASSYPQGNTEAFF

v_gene: TRBV5-1
abundance: .
j_gene: TRBJ2-5
d_gene: TRBD2
CDR3nt: TGCGCCAGCAGCGCGACTAGCGGGTCTGATGACGAGACCCAGTACTTC
CDR3aa: CASSATSGSDDETQYF

v_gene: TRBV29-1
abundance: .
j_gene: TRBJ2-3
d_gene: .
CDR3nt: TGCAGCGTTGAAGAGCTTGAATTTCCCGATACGCAGTATTTT
CDR3aa: CSVEELEFPDTQYF

v_gene: TRBV2
abundance: many
j_gene: TRBJ2-1
d_gene: TRBD2
CDR3nt: TGTGCCAGCAGTGACTGGGGCGGGGGGGCTCTCTCGGAGCAGTTCTTC
CDR3aa: CASSDWGGGALSEQFF

v_gene: TRBV5-4
abundance: many
j_gene: TRBJ2-5
d_gene: .
CDR3nt: TGTGCCAGCAGCTTGGACCCCCGGGACTCTGAGGTGGGGACCCAGTACTTC
CDR3aa: CASSLDPRDSEVGTQYF

v_gene: TRBV10-3
abundance: few
j_gene: TRBJ2-7
d_gene: TRBD2
CDR3nt: TGTGCCATCAGGCTAGCGGGGGGCTCCTACGAGCAGTACTTC
CDR3aa: CAIRLAGGSYEQYF

v_gene: TRBV3-1
abundance: .
j_gene: TRBJ2-2
d_gene: TRBD2
CDR3nt: TGTGCCAGCAGCCAGCCGACTAGCGGGGTGCCATATAACACCGGGGAGCTGTTTTTT
CDR3aa: CASSQPTSGVPYNTGELFF

v_gene: TRBV30
abundance: .
j_gene: TRBJ2-7
d_gene: TRBD1
CDR3nt: TGTGCCTGGAGCCAGACAGGGCGCGAGCAGTACTTC
CDR3aa: CAWSQTGREQYF

v_gene: TRBV20-1
abundance: .
j_gene: TRBJ2-4
d_gene: TRBD2
CDR3nt: TGCAGTGCCGAGGGGATAGCGGGGGGACTAGCCAAAAACATTCAGTACTTC
CDR3aa: CSAEGIAGGLAKNIQYF

v_gene: TRBV20-1
abundance: .
j_gene: TRBJ1-5
d_gene: TRBD1
CDR3nt: TGCAGTGCTCCCGACAGGGCTAGCAATCAGCCCCAGCATTTT
CDR3aa: CSAPDRASNQPQHF

v_gene: TRBV19
abundance: .
j_gene: TRBJ1-1
d_gene: .
CDR3nt: TGTGCCAGTAGTATTATATTGAACACTGAAGCTTTCTTT
CDR3aa: CASSIILNTEAFF

v_gene: TRBV7-8
abundance: many
j_gene: TRBJ2-1
d_gene: TRBD2
CDR3nt: TGTGCCAGCAGCTTAGTAGGGACTAGCGGAAGCTCCTACAATGAGCAGTTCTTC
CDR3aa: CASSLVGTSGSSYNEQFF

v_gene: TRBV20-1
abundance: many
j_gene: TRBJ2-7
d_gene: TRBD1
CDR3nt: TGCAGTGCCAACGACAGGGGGCACTACGAGCAGTACTTC
CDR3aa: CSANDRGHYEQYF

v_gene: TRBV19
abundance: few
j_gene: TRBJ1-1
d_gene: .
CDR3nt: TGTGCCAGTATGTCTATGAACACTGAAGCTTTCTTT
CDR3aa: CASMSMNTEAFF

v_gene: TRBV10-3
abundance: .
j_gene: TRBJ1-6
d_gene: TRBD1
CDR3nt: TGTGCCATCAGGCTAGACAGGGGCGATAATTCACCCCTCCACTTT
CDR3aa: CAIRLDRGDNSPLHF

v_gene: TRBV28
abundance: many
j_gene: TRBJ2-1
d_gene: TRBD1
CDR3nt: TGTGCCAGCAGCAGGGGGAGCGGTGAGCAGTTCTTC
CDR3aa: CASSRGSGEQFF

v_gene: TRBV7-6
abundance: many
j_gene: TRBJ2-3
d_gene: TRBD1
CDR3nt: TGTGCCAGCAGCTTAGCCTTAATATTTGACAGGGGGAGCACAGATACGCAGTATTTT
CDR3aa: CASSLALIFDRGSTDTQYF

v_gene: TRBV5-1
abundance: .
j_gene: TRBJ1-2
d_gene: .
CDR3nt: TGCGCCAGCAGCTATCAGGAGACTAACTATGGCTACACCTTC
CDR3aa: CASSYQETNYGYTF

v_gene: TRBV27
abundance: many
j_gene: TRBJ1-2
d_gene: .
CDR3nt: TGTGCCAGCAGTAGCGTCGGGAGGAGCTATGGCTACACCTTC
CDR3aa: CASSSVGRSYGYTF

v_gene: TRBV12-3/TRBV12-4
abundance: many
j_gene: TRBJ2-7
d_gene: .
CDR3nt: TGTGCCAGCAGTTTACAAGGGGTCGAGCAGTACTTC
CDR3aa: CASSLQGVEQYF

v_gene: TRBV11-2
abundance: .
j_gene: TRBJ2-5
d_gene: .
CDR3nt: TGCGCCAGCAGCCAAGAAGGGCGGGTCCAAGAGACCCAGTACTTC
CDR3aa: CASSQEGRVQETQYF

v_gene: TRBV11-2
abundance: .
j_gene: TRBJ1-1
d_gene: TRBD1
CDR3nt: TGTGCCAGCAGCTTATTCCGACAGGGAAACACTGAAGCTTTCTTT
CDR3aa: CASSLFRQGNTEAFF

v_gene: TRBV19
abundance: .
j_gene: TRBJ1-1
d_gene: .
CDR3nt: TGTGCCAGTAGTGCTGGTGCGGGGACTGAAGCTTTCTTT
CDR3aa: CASSAGAGTEAFF

v_gene: TRBV18
abundance: few
j_gene: TRBJ2-2
d_gene: .
CDR3nt: TGTGCCAGCTCACCCCTTCGCGGGGACGGGGAGCTGTTTTTT
CDR3aa: CASSPLRGDGELFF

v_gene: TRBV6-1
abundance: many
j_gene: TRBJ2-7
d_gene: TRBD2
CDR3nt: TGTGCCAGCAGTGAAGGGGGGGGAGCCCACGAGCAGTACTTC
CDR3aa: CASSEGGGAHEQYF

v_gene: TRBV19
abundance: few
j_gene: TRBJ1-5
d_gene: .
CDR3nt: TGTGCCAGTATAAGGGCAGGGAGAAGCAATCAGCCCCAGCATTTT
CDR3aa: CASIRAGRSNQPQHF

v_gene: TRBV4-2
abundance: .
j_gene: TRBJ2-1
d_gene: TRBD2
CDR3nt: TGTGCCAGCAGCCAGGAAGGACTAGCGGGGGTTTACAATGAGCAGTTCTTC
CDR3aa: CASSQEGLAGVYNEQFF